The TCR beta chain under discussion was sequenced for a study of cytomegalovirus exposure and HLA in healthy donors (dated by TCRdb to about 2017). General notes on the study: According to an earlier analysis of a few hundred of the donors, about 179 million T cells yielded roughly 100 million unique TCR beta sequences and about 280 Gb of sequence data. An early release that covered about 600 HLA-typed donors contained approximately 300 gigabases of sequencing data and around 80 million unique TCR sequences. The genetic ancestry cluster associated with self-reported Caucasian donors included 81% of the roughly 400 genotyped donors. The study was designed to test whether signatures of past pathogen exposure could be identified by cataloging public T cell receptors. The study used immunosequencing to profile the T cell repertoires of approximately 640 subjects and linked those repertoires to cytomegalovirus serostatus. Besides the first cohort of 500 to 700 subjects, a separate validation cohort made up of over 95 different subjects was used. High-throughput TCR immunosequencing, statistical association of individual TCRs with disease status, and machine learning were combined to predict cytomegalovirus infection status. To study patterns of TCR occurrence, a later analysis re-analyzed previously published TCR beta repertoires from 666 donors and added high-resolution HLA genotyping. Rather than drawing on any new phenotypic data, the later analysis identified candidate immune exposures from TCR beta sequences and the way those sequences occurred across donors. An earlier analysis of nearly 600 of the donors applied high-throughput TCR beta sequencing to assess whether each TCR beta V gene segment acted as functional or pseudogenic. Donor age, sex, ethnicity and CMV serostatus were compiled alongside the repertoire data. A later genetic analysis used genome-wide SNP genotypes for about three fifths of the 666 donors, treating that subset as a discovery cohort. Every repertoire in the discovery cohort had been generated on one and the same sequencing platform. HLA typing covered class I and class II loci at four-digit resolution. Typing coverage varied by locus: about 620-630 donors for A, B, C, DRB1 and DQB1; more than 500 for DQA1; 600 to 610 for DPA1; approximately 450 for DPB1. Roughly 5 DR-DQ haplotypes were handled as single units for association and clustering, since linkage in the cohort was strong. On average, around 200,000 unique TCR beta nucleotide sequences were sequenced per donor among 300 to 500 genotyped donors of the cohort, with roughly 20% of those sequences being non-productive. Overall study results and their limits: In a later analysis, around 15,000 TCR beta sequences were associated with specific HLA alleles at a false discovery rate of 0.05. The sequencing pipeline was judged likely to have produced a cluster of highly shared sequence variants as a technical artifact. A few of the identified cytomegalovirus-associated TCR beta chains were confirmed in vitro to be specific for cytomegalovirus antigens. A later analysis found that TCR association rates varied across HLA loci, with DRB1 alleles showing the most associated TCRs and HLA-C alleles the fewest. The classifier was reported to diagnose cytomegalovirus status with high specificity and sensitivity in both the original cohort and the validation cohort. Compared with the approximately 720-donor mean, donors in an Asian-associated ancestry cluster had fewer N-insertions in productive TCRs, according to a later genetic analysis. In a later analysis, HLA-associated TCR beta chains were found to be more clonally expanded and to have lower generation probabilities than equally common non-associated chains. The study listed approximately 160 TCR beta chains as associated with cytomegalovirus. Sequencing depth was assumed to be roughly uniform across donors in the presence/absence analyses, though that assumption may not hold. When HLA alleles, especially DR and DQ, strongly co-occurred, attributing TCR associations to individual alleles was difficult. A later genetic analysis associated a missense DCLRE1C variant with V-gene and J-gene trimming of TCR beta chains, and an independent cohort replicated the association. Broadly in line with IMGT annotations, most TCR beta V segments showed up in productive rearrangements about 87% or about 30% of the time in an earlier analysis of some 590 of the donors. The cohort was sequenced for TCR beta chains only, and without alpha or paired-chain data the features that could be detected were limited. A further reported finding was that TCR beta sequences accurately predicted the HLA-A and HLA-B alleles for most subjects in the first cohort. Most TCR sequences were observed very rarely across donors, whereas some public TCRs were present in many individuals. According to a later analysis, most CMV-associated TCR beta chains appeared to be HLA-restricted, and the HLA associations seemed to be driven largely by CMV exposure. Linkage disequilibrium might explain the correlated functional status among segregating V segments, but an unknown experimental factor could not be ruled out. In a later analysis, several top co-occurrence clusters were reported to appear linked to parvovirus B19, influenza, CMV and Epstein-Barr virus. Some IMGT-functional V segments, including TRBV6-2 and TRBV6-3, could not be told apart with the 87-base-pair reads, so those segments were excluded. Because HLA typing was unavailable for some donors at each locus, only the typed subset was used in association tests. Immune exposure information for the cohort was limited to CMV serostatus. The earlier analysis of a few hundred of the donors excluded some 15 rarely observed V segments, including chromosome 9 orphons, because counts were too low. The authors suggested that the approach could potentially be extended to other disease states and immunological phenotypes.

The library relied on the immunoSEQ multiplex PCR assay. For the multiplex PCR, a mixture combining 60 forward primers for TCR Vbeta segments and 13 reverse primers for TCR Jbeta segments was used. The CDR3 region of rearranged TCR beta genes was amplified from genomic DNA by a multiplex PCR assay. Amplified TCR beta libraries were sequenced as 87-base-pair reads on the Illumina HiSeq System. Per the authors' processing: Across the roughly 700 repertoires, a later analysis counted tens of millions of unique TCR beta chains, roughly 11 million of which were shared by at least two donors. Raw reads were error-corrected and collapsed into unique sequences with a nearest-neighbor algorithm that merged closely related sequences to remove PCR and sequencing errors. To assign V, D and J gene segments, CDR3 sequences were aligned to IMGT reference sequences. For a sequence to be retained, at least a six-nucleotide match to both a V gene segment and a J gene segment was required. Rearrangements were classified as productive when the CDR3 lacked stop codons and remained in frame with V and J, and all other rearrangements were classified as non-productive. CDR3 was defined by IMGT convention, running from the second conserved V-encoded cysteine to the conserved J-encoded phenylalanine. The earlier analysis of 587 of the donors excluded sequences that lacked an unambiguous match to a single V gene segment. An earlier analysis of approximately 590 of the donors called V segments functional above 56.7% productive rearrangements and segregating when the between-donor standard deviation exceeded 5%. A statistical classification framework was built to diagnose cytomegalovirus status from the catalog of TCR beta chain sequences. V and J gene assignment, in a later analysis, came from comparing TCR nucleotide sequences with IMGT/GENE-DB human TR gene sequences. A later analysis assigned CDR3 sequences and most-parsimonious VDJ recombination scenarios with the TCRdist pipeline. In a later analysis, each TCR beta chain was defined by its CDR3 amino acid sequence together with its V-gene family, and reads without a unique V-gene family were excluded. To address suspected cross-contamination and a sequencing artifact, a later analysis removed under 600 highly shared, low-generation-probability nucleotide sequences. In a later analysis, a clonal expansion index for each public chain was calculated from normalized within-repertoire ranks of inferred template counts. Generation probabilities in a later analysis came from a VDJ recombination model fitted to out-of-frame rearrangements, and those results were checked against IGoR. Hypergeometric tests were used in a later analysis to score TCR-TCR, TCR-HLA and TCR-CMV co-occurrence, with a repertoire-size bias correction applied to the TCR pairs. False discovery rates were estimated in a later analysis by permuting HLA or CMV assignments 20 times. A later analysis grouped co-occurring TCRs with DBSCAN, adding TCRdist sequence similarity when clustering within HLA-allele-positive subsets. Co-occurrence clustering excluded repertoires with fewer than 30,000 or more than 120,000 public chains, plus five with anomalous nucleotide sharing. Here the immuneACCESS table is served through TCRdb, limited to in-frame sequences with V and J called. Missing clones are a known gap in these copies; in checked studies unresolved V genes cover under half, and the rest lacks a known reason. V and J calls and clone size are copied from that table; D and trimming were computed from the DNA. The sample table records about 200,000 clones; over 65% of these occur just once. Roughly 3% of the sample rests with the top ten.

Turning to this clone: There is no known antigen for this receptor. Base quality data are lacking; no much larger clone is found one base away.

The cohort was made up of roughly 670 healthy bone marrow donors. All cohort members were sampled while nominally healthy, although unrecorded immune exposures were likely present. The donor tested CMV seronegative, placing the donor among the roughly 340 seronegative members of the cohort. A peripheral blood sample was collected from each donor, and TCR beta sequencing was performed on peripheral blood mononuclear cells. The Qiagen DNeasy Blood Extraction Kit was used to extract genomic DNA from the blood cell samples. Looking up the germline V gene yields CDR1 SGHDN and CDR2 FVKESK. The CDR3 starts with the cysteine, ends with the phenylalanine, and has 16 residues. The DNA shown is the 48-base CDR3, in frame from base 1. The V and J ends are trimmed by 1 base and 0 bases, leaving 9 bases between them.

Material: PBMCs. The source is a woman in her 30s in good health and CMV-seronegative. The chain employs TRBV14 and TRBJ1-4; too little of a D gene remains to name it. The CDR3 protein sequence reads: CASSQGRDATNEKLFF. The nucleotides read TGTGCCAGCAGCCAAGGACGGGATGCAACTAATGAAAAACTGTTTTTT.